This T cell receptor beta chain was recorded in a study of shared clonotypes between healthy human individuals. Turning to the study itself: Plates per donor: three CD4 naive, three CD4 memory, two CD8 naive, one CD8 memory. Notes on the study in general: Compared with clonotypes that all four donors shared, non-shared clonotypes had lower generation probabilities.

On this clone itself: Its target is not known.

V lost 0 bases to trimming and J lost 0 bases; unmatched junction nucleotides: 24. The CDR3 has 24 amino acids. Germline loops: CDR1 SGHRS, CDR2 YFSETQ. Produced via immunoSEQ multiplex PCR; TCRdb's table is partial and in-frame only. The sample holds around 2.3 million clones, nearly 97% seen once. The sequence came from a young man in good health. This chain links TRBV5-1 with TRBJ1-2, with 12 bases fitting TRBD1. The sequencing sample was made of naive CD4+ T cells sorted from blood. The subset denotes: CD45RA+ positively selected. The CDR3 is CASSLGDRPTLWGQGAHPNYGYTF. The CDR3 DNA reads as TGCGCCAGCAGCTTGGGAGACAGGCCAACATTGTGGGGACAGGGGGCCCACCCTAACTATGGCTACACCTTC.